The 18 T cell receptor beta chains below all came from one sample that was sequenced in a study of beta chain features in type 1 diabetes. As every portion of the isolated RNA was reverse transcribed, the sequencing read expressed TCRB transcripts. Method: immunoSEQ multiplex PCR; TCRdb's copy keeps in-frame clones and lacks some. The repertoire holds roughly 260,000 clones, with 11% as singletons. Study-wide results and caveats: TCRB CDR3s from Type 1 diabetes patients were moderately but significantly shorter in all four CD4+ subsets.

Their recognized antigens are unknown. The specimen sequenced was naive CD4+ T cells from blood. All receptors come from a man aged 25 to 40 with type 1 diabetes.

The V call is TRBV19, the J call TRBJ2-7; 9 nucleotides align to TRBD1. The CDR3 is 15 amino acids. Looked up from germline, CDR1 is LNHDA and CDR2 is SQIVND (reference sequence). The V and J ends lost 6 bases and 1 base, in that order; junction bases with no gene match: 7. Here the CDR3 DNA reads TGTGCCAGTAGCCAATTTGGGACAGGGTCCTACGAGCAGTACTTC. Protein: CASSQFGTGSYEQYF.

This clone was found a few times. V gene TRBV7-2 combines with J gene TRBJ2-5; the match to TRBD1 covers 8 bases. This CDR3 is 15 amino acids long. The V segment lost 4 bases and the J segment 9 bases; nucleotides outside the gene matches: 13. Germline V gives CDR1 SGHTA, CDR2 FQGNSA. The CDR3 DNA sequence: TGTGCCAGCAGCTCAGGACAGGGAACAAGAGAAGCCCAGTACTTC. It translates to CASSSGQGTREAQYF.

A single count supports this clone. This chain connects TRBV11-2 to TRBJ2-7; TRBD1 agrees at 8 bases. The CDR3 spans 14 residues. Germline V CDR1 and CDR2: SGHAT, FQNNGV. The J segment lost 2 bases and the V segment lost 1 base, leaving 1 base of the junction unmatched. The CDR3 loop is CASSLVDRAYEQYF. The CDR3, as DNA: TGTGCCAGCAGCTTAGTGGACAGGGCCTACGAGCAGTACTTC.

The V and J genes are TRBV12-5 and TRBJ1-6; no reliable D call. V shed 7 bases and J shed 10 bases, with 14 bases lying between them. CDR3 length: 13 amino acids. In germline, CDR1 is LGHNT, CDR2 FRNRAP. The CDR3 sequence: CASAIDSGSPLHF. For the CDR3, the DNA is TGTGCTAGTGCTATCGACTCGGGATCACCCCTCCACTTT.

The CDR3 DNA reads as TGTGCCAGCAGCTTATCCAGCGCGAGTGAGCAGTTCTTC. This sequence encodes CASSLSSASEQFF. The chain recombines TRBV7-9 with TRBJ2-1; unclear D gene. The CDR3 length is 13 residues. The ends were cut back, 2 bases at V and 9 bases at J, with 11 bases in the middle. Germline loops: CDR1 SEHNR, CDR2 FQNEAQ (reference sequence).

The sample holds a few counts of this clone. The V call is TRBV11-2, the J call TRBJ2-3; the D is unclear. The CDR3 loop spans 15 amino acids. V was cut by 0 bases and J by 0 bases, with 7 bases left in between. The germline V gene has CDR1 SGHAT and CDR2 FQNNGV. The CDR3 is CASSLDRTSTDTQYF. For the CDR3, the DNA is TGTGCCAGCAGCTTAGATCGAACTAGCACAGATACGCAGTATTTT.

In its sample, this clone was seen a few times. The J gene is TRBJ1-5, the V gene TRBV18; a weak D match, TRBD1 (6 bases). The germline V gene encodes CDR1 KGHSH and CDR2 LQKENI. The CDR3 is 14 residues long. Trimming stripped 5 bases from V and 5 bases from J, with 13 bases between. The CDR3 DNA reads TGTGCCAGCTCATCCGATACAGGGTATCAGCCCCAGCATTTT. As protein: CASSSDTGYQPQHF.

CDR3 protein: CASSPGQSEQYF. The CDR3 DNA follows: TGCGCCAGCAGCCCCGGACAGAGCGAGCAGTACTTC. This rearrangement joins TRBV5-1 to TRBJ2-7, with D maybe TRBD1 (6 bases). V lost 4 bases and J lost 6, with 11 bases in between. In germline, CDR1 is SGHRS, CDR2 YFSETQ. The CDR3 contains 12 residues.

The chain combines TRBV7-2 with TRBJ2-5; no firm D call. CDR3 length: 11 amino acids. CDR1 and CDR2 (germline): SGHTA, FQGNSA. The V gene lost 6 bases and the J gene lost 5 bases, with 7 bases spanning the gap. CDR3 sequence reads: CASSFQETQYF. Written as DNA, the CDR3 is TGTGCCAGCAGTTTTCAGGAGACCCAGTACTTC. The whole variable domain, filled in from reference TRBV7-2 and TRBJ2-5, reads GAGVSQSPSNKVTEKGKDVELRCDPISGHTALYWYRQSLGQGLEFLIYFQGNSAPDKSGLPSDRFSAERTGGSVSTLTIQRTQQEDSAVYLCASSFQETQYFGPGTRLLVL.

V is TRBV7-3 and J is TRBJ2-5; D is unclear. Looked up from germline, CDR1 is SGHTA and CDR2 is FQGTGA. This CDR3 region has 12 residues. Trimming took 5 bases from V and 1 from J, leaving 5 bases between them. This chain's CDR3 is CASSRVQETQYF. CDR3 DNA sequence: TGTGCCAGCAGCCGAGTCCAAGAGACCCAGTACTTC.

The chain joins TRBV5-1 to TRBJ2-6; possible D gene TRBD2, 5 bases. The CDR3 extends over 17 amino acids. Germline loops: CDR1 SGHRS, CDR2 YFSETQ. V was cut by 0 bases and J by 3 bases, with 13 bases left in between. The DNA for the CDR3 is TGCGCCAGCAGCTTGGCCCTCGTGGGGAGTGGGGCCAACGTCCTGACTTTC. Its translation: CASSLALVGSGANVLTF. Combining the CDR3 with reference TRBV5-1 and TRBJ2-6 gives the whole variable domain KAGVTQTPRYLIKTRGQQVTLSCSPISGHRSVSWYQQTPGQGLQFLFEYFSETQRNKGNFPGRFSGRQFSNSRSEMNVSTLELGDSALYLCASSLALVGSGANVLTFGAGSRLTVL.

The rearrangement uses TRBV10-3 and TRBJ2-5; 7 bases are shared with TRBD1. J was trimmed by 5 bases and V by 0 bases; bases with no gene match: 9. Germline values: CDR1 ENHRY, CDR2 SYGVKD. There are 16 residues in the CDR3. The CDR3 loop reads CAISESRDRAGETQYF. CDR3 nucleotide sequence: TGTGCCATCAGTGAGTCGAGAGACAGGGCTGGGGAGACCCAGTACTTC.

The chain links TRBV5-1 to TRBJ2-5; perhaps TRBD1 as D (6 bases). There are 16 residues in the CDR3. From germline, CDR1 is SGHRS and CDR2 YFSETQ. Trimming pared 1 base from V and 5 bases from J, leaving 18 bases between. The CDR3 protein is CASSLYLQGDRETQYF. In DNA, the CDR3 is TGCGCCAGCAGCTTGTACCTACAGGGAGACCGGGAGACCCAGTACTTC.

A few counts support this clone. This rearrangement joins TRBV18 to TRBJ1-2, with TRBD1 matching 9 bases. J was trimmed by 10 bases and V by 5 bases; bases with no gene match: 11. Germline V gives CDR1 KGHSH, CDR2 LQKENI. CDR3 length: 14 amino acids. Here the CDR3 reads CASSANRGQIDYTF. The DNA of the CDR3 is TGTGCCAGCTCAGCAAACAGGGGGCAAATAGACTACACCTTC.

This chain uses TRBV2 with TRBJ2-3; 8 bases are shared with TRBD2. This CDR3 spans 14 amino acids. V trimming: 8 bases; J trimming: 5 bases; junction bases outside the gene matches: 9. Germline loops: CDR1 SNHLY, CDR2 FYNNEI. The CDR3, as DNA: TGTGCCAGCTCATCCGGGGGGGAAGGAGATACGCAGTATTTT. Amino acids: CASSSGGEGDTQYF.

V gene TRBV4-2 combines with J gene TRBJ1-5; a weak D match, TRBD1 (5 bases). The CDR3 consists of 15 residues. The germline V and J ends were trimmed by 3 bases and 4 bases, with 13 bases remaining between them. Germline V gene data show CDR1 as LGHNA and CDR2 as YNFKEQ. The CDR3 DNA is TGTGCCAGCAGCCAGGGATCGACAGAGAATCAGCCCCAGCATTTT. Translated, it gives CASSQGSTENQPQHF.

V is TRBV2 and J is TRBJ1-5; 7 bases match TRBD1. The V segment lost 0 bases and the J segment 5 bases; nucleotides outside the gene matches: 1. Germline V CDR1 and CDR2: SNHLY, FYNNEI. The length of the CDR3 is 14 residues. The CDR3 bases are TGTGCCAGCAGTGAAGCCAGGGGGGATCAGCCCCAGCATTTT. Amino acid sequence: CASSEARGDQPQHF.

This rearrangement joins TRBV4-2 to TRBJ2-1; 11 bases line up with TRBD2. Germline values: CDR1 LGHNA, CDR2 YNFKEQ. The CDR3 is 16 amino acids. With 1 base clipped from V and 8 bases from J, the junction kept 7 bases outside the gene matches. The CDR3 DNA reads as TGTGCCAGCAGCCAAGTGGTAGCGGGGGGGTTTGATGAGCAGTTCTTC. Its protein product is CASSQVVAGGFDEQFF.